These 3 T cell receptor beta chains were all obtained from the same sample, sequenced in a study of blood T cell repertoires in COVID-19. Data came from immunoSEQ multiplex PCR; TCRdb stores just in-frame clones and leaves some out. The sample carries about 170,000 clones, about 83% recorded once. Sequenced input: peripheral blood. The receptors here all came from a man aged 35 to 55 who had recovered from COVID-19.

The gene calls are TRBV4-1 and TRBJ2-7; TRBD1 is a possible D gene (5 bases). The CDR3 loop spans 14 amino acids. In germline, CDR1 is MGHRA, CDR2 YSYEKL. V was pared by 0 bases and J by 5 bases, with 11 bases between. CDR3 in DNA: TGCGCCAGCAGCCAAGAAACCGACAGAGACGAGCAGTACTTC. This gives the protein CASSQETDRDEQYF.

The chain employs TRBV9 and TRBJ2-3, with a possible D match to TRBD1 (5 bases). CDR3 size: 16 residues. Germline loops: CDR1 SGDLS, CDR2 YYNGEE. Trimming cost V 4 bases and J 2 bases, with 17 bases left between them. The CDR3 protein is CASSLGLGELTDTQYF. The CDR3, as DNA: TGTGCCAGCAGCCTAGGATTAGGGGAACTCACAGATACGCAGTATTTT.

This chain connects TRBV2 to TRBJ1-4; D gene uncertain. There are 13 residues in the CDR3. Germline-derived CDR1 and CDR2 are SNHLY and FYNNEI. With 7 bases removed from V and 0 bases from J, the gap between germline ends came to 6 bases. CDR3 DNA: TGTGCCAGCATGTCAACAACTAATGAAAAACTGTTTTTT. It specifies CASMSTTNEKLFF. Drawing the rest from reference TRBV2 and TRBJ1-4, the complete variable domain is EPEVTQTPSHQVTQMGQEVILRCVPISNHLYFYWYRQILGQKVEFLVSFYNNEISEKSEIFDDQFSVERPDGSNFTLKIRSTKLEDSAMYFCASMSTTNEKLFFGSGTQLSVL.